The 30 T cell receptor beta chains below were found in one sample sequenced in a study of PD-1 blockade in classical Hodgkin lymphoma. Assay: immunoSEQ multiplex PCR; the TCRdb copy retains only in-frame clones and omits some. This table holds tens of thousands of clones, approximately 91% found once. The time point here: newly diagnosed, previously untreated cHL patient sample. Sample: peripheral blood mononuclear cells (PBMCs). These receptors all come from a human donor with classical Hodgkin lymphoma.

This chain connects TRBV2 to TRBJ1-1; TRBD1 might be the D (6 bases). V was shortened by 5 bases and J by 1 base, with 11 bases between the two germline ends. The CDR3 has 14 amino acids. The germline CDR1 and CDR2 sequences are SNHLY and FYNNEI. The CDR3 spells CASSYYRANTEAFF. The CDR3 DNA follows: TGTGCCAGCAGTTACTACAGGGCGAACACTGAAGCTTTCTTT.

The sample holds one count of this clone. The V call is TRBV4-1, the J call TRBJ2-3; 9 positions agree with TRBD1. Germline V gene sequence: CDR1 MGHRA, CDR2 YSYEKL. The CDR3 totals 17 residues. V lost 0 bases, J lost 4 bases, and 8 bases stayed unmatched. CDR3 nucleotide sequence: TGCGCCAGCAGCCAAGAGGCGCGGACAGGGGCCCCAGATACGCAGTATTTT. Translated, it gives CASSQEARTGAPDTQYF.

The gene calls are TRBV9 and TRBJ2-1; a possible D gene is TRBD2 (6 bases). CDR3 size: 15 residues. The V end was cut by 0 bases, the J end by 7 bases, with 14 bases between. CDR1 SGDLS and CDR2 YYNGEE come from the germline V gene. The CDR3 sequence: CASSVDTSPGNEQFF. Written as DNA, the CDR3 is TGTGCCAGCAGCGTAGATACTAGCCCAGGGAATGAGCAGTTCTTC.

This chain connects TRBV4-1 to TRBJ1-6, with D possibly being TRBD1 (6 bases). CDR3 length: 18 residues. V lost 4 bases and J 0 bases, leaving 16 bases between the germline ends. Looked up from germline, CDR1 is MGHRA and CDR2 is YSYEKL. The CDR3 DNA is TGCGCCAGCAGCCGACAGGCCCGCCTGGGCTCCTATAATTCACCCCTCCACTTT. Encoded protein: CASSRQARLGSYNSPLHF.

The V and J genes are TRBV6-5 and TRBJ1-2; D is undetermined. Germline CDR1 MNHEY, CDR2 SVGAGI. This CDR3 contains 13 residues. Trimming left V 0 bases short and J 5 bases short, with 7 bases between. The CDR3, as DNA: TGTGCCAGCAGTTACTCGATCACATATGGCTACACCTTC. It yields the protein CASSYSITYGYTF.

The rearrangement uses TRBV5-4 and TRBJ2-7, with D perhaps matching TRBD2 (6 bases). Deletions cut 0 bases from V and 3 bases from J, with 10 bases between. Germline V gives CDR1 SGHNT, CDR2 YYREEE (reference sequence). The CDR3 spans 14 residues. Written as DNA, the CDR3 is TGTGCCAGCAGCTTGGTTTCGGGAGACTACGAGCAGTACTTC. It encodes CASSLVSGDYEQYF.

The V gene is TRBV19, the J gene TRBJ1-1, with 9 bases lining up with TRBD1. Germline V gene sequence: CDR1 LNHDA, CDR2 SQIVND (reference sequence). This CDR3 comprises 16 residues. The junction had 5 bases not matched to a gene; V was cut back by 2 bases and J by 1 base. The CDR3, as DNA: TGTGCCAGTAGTATAAGGGGGACAGGGACGAACACTGAAGCTTTCTTT. It codes for CASSIRGTGTNTEAFF.

The rearrangement links TRBV5-1 to TRBJ2-2, with a possible D match to TRBD1 (6 bases). The CDR3 spans 15 residues. Trimming removed 4 bases from V and 0 bases from J, with 10 bases in between. Per germline, CDR1 SGHRS and CDR2 YFSETQ. The CDR3 sequence is CASSGGWTNTGELFF. CDR3 DNA: TGCGCCAGCAGCGGGGGCTGGACGAACACCGGGGAGCTGTTTTTT.

The chain couples TRBV2 to TRBJ1-2; no reliable D call. The CDR3 is made up of 14 amino acids. Looked up from germline, CDR1 is SNHLY and CDR2 is FYNNEI. V dropped 6 bases and J dropped 8 bases, with 19 bases sitting between them. CDR3 sequence (DNA): TGTGCCAGCAGCCCGGGGAGGGAACTTAGCGGCTACACCTTC. It encodes CASSPGRELSGYTF.

The chain combines TRBV7-2 with TRBJ2-1, with a possible D match to TRBD2 (6 bases). The ends were cut back, 4 bases at V and 8 bases at J, with 12 bases in the middle. Germline-derived CDR1 and CDR2 are SGHTA and FQGNSA. The CDR3 has 13 amino acids. CDR3 sequence reads: CASSYRESHEQFF. As DNA, the CDR3 is TGTGCCAGCAGCTATCGGGAGTCGCATGAGCAGTTCTTC.

This chain uses TRBV6-5 with TRBJ1-3; 9 bases line up with TRBD1. The CDR3 length is 16 residues. Germline assignment: CDR1 MNHEY and CDR2 SVGAGI. Trimming at V came to 0 bases and at J to 2 bases, leaving 2 bases not matched to a gene. Written as DNA, the CDR3 is TGTGCCAGCAGTTACTCGCGACAGGGGGCTGGAAACACCATATATTTT. Amino acids: CASSYSRQGAGNTIYF.

This chain connects TRBV19 to TRBJ2-6; 9 bases match TRBD1. The CDR3 has 20 amino acids. The V gene's germline CDR1 is LNHDA and CDR2 SQIVND (reference sequence). Trimming cost V 5 bases and J 0 bases; bases outside gene matches: 14. As DNA, the CDR3 is TGTGCCAGTAGTCCCTGGAGGGGGGACAGGGCTCGCTCTGGGGCCAACGTCCTGACTTTC. Its translation is CASSPWRGDRARSGANVLTF.

The chain employs TRBV15 and TRBJ1-5, with no clear D. This CDR3 has 16 amino acids. Germline V lookup: CDR1 LNHNV, CDR2 YYDKDF (reference sequence). Trimming took 3 bases from V and 6 from J, leaving 18 bases between them. The CDR3 reads CATSRLGPGMAQPQHF. CDR3 coding DNA: TGTGCCACCAGCAGGCTGGGCCCGGGGATGGCTCAGCCCCAGCATTTT.

The rearrangement links TRBV7-9 to TRBJ1-3, with D possibly TRBD1 on 5 matching bases. The V and J ends lost 2 bases and 5 bases respectively, with 13 bases between them. The V gene's germline CDR1 is SEHNR and CDR2 FQNEAQ (reference sequence). This CDR3 region has 15 residues. The CDR3 coding sequence is TGTGCCAGCAGCTTACCTTGGGGGGAAAGAAACACCATATATTTT. It specifies CASSLPWGERNTIYF.

This sequence joins TRBV5-4 and TRBJ2-2, with unresolved D. V was trimmed by 0 bases and J by 6 bases, leaving 15 bases between them. This CDR3 contains 16 residues. The germline gives CDR1 SGHNT, CDR2 YYREEE (reference sequence). The CDR3 nucleotides are TGTGCCAGCAGCTTGGGAGGCAGAGAAAAGGCCGGGGAGCTGTTTTTT. It is translated as CASSLGGREKAGELFF.

CDR3 region: CASSHLDLSNQPQHF. DNA for the CDR3: TGCGCCAGCAGCCACCTGGACTTGAGCAATCAGCCCCAGCATTTT. J is TRBJ1-5 and V is TRBV4-1; D ambiguous. Germline loops: CDR1 MGHRA, CDR2 YSYEKL. Trimming left V 3 bases short and J 1 base short, with 10 bases between. CDR3 length: 15 amino acids.

The chain uses TRBV5-4 and TRBJ2-7, with D unresolved. This CDR3 comprises 15 residues. Trimming left V 0 bases short and J 2 bases short, with 12 bases between. Germline V gene lookup returns CDR1 SGHNT and CDR2 YYREEE (reference sequence). The DNA of the CDR3 is TGTGCCAGCAGCTTGGGGCTAGTAGCCACCTACGAGCAGTACTTC. Translation gives CASSLGLVATYEQYF.

The gene calls are TRBV7-8 and TRBJ2-1, with TRBD2 identical over 9 bases. V dropped 5 bases and J dropped 6; count of bases not matched to a gene: 11. Germline CDR1 and CDR2: SGHVS and FQNEAQ. The CDR3 sequence is 16 residues long. The CDR3 DNA follows: TGTGCCAGCAGCCTTCCCCGGCGGGAGGGCCCCAATGAGCAGTTCTTC. It yields the protein CASSLPRREGPNEQFF.

The genes are TRBV7-8 and TRBJ2-5; D is perhaps TRBD2 (5 bases). V gave up 5 bases and J gave up 3 bases, with 13 bases separating them. The CDR3 runs 14 residues. Germline V gene lookup returns CDR1 SGHVS and CDR2 FQNEAQ. The CDR3 spells CASSPLPGKETQYF. DNA of the CDR3: TGTGCCAGCAGCCCCTTGCCGGGGAAAGAGACCCAGTACTTC.

The rearrangement joins TRBV30 to TRBJ1-2; D gene ambiguous. V shed 1 base and J shed 9 bases, with 9 bases lying between them. This CDR3 region has 11 residues. The V gene's germline CDR1 is GTSNPN and CDR2 SVGIG (reference sequence). The CDR3 nucleotides read TGTGCCTGGAGTGCCCTGTTGAGCTACACCTTC. It translates to CAWSALLSYTF.

The rearrangement joins TRBV4-1 to TRBJ2-7, with D unclear. This CDR3 region has 14 residues. CDR1 and CDR2 (germline): MGHRA, YSYEKL. V gave up 3 bases and J gave up 3 bases, with 12 bases separating them. CDR3 region: CASSHFLTDYEQYF. The CDR3 DNA reads as TGCGCCAGCAGCCATTTTTTGACCGACTACGAGCAGTACTTC.

The chain is built from TRBV7-2 and TRBJ1-1, with TRBD1 as a possible D gene (5 bases). Germline values: CDR1 SGHTA, CDR2 FQGNSA. The CDR3 length is 13 residues. V was pared by 4 bases and J by 4 bases, with 10 bases between. DNA for the CDR3: TGTGCCAGCAGCTACGGGGGAAGCACTGAAGCTTTCTTT. Amino acid sequence: CASSYGGSTEAFF.

The gene calls are TRBV6-1 and TRBJ2-7; 8 nucleotides align to TRBD1. This CDR3 has 14 residues. Germline V gives CDR1 MNHNS, CDR2 SASEGT. With V trimmed by 5 bases and J by 2 bases, 5 bases remained unmatched. CDR3: CASSPRTGTYEQYF. For the CDR3, the DNA is TGTGCCAGCAGTCCCCGGACAGGGACCTACGAGCAGTACTTC.

The chain employs TRBV11-2 and TRBJ2-3; maybe TRBD2 (6 bases). This CDR3 spans 13 amino acids. V was clipped by 1 base and J by 8 bases, with 10 bases between them. Germline CDR1 is SGHAT and CDR2 is FQNNGV. Here the CDR3 DNA reads TGTGCCAGCAGCTTAGGGAGGGACGGTACGCAGTATTTT. Its protein is CASSLGRDGTQYF.

The chain is built from TRBV15 and TRBJ2-3; no firm D call. V was pared by 0 bases and J by 3 bases, with 10 bases between. The CDR3 has 15 residues. Germline V CDR1 and CDR2: LNHNV, YYDKDF (reference sequence). CDR3: CATSRDTARTDTQYF. CDR3 sequence (DNA): TGTGCCACCAGCAGAGATACCGCGCGGACAGATACGCAGTATTTT.

The chain has TRBV5-4 and TRBJ2-1, with TRBD2 identical over 11 bases. After removal of 4 bases from V and 4 bases from J, the junction contained 19 bases not matched to a gene. The CDR3 loop spans 20 amino acids. Germline CDR1 reads SGHNT; CDR2 reads YYREEE (reference sequence). The chain's CDR3 is CASSNPGASGRRIRYNEQFF. The CDR3 DNA reads as TGTGCCAGCAGCAATCCTGGGGCTAGCGGGAGGCGGATTAGGTACAATGAGCAGTTCTTC. The whole variable domain, remainder taken from reference TRBV5-4 and TRBJ2-1, is ETGVTQSPTHLIKTRGQQVTLRCSSQSGHNTVSWYQQALGQGPQFIFQYYREEENGRGNFPPRFSGLQFPNYSSELNVNALELDDSALYLCASSNPGASGRRIRYNEQFFGPGTRLTVL.

This chain uses TRBV28 with TRBJ2-5; D gene unclear. Trimming took 2 bases from V and 4 from J, leaving 17 bases between them. The CDR3 is 16 amino acids. In germline, CDR1 is MDHEN, CDR2 SYDVKM. The CDR3 loop is CASSLRPTQAGETQYF. The CDR3 DNA is TGTGCCAGCAGTTTAAGGCCGACGCAGGCAGGAGAGACCCAGTACTTC.

The chain combines TRBV28 with TRBJ2-5; possibly TRBD1 for D (5 bases). The V end lost 3 bases, the J end lost 5 bases, and 13 bases lay between the germline ends. The CDR3 loop spans 14 amino acids. Germline CDR1 is MDHEN and CDR2 is SYDVKM. CDR3 DNA: TGTGCCAGCAGTTTGAGTATAAGGGGTGAGACCCAGTACTTC. Its translation is CASSLSIRGETQYF. Complete variable domain (other parts from reference TRBV28 and TRBJ2-5): DVKVTQSSRYLVKRTGEKVFLECVQDMDHENMFWYRQDPGLGLRLIYFSYDVKMKEKGDIPEGYSVSREKKERFSLILESASTNQTSMYLCASSLSIRGETQYFGPGTRLLVL.

The chain couples TRBV7-6 to TRBJ1-2; a weak D match, TRBD1 (5 bases). V shed 5 bases and J shed 3 bases, with 22 bases lying between them. CDR1 and CDR2 (germline): SGHVS, FNYEAQ. The CDR3 has 17 residues. CDR3 coding DNA: TGTGCCAGCAGCCCATTGGAGGGGCAGTCAGACGACTATGGCTACACCTTC. Encoded protein: CASSPLEGQSDDYGYTF.

The chain uses TRBV6-5 and TRBJ2-2, with 10 bases aligning to TRBD1. Unmatched junction bases numbered 8, after V lost 8 bases and J lost 5 bases. Germline CDR1 and CDR2: MNHEY and SVGAGI. CDR3 size: 15 residues. In DNA, the CDR3 is TGTGCCAGCTCCCGACCGGGACAGGGGACCGGGGAGCTGTTTTTT. This translates into CASSRPGQGTGELFF.